Here is one T cell receptor beta chain with its context. Its antigen remains unidentified. CDR3 length: 18 amino acids. V was clipped by 4 bases and J by 2 bases; unmatched bases: 9. Germline V CDR1 and CDR2: MGHDK, SYGVNS. These data come from a study of cytomegalovirus exposure and HLA in healthy donors. Findings and limits, study-wide: A list of approximately 160 TCR beta chains associated with cytomegalovirus was given.

Using immunoSEQ multiplex PCR, the repertoire was profiled, and TCRdb retains in-frame clones only, with some absent. The data contain roughly 70,000 clones, 90% to 95% of them singletons. This chain uses TRBV25-1 with TRBJ2-5; 14 bases match TRBD2. The clonotype was recovered from a man younger than 30 in good health and CMV-seropositive. The specimen sequenced was PBMCs. This CDR3 is CASSAPTSGRGGQETQYF. CDR3 nucleotide sequence: TGTGCCAGCAGTGCCCCGACTAGCGGGAGGGGGGGGCAAGAGACCCAGTACTTC.